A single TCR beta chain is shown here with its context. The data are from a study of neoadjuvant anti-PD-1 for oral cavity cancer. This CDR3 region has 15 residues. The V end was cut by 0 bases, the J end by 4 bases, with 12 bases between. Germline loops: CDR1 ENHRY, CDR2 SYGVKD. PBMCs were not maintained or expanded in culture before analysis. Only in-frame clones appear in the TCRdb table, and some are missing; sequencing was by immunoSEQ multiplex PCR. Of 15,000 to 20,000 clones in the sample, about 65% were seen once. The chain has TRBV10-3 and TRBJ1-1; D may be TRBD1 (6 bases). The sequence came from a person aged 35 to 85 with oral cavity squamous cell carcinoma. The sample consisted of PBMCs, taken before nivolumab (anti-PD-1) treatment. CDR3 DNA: TGTGCCATCAGTGAGTCAGCAGGGGCGGGCACTGAAGCTTTCTTT. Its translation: CAISESAGAGTEAFF.